This is a list of T cell receptor beta chains from one sample in a study of molecular identifiers for immune sequencing clone quantification. TCRdb reprocessed the PCR reads via MiXCR and lists one record per CDR3 protein. The sample lists 60,000 to 70,000 distinct CDR3 sequences; over 15% were seen once. What was sequenced was naive CD8+ T cells from blood, with Jurkat cell RNA spiked in. The receptors here all came from a human donor in good health. Some libraries in this study had Jurkat cell RNA spiked in. CDR3s include the opening cysteine and the closing phenylalanine or tryptophan. Each record gives: D gene, V gene, clone size, J gene, CDR3 DNA, CDR3 protein. A D gene is named only where the DNA matches it firmly. Only part of the rows carry a size: once, few, many, or a class if the clone is expanded.

d_call: -; v_call: TRBV30; clone_size: -; j_call: TRBJ2-1; cdr3_nt: TGTGCCTGGATAGTTCACAATGAGCAGTTCTTC; cdr3_aa: CAWIVHNEQFF
d_call: -; v_call: TRBV20-1; clone_size: many; j_call: TRBJ2-3; cdr3_nt: TGCAGTGCTAGAGATTTCAAGGAGGGAACAGATACGCAGTATTTT; cdr3_aa: CSARDFKEGTDTQYF
d_call: TRBD2; v_call: TRBV13; clone_size: many; j_call: TRBJ2-7; cdr3_nt: TGTGCCAGCAGCGCAGGACTAGCGGGAGGGCCCTCTTACGAGCAGTACTTC; cdr3_aa: CASSAGLAGGPSYEQYF
d_call: -; v_call: TRBV19; clone_size: many; j_call: TRBJ1-1; cdr3_nt: TGTGCCAGTAGCACAACCTATTGGGAGAACACTGAAGCTTTCTTT; cdr3_aa: CASSTTYWENTEAFF
d_call: -; v_call: TRBV4-1; clone_size: -; j_call: TRBJ2-2; cdr3_nt: TGCGCCAGCAGCCAAGGTCCGGTCGGGGAGCTGTTTTTT; cdr3_aa: CASSQGPVGELFF
d_call: -; v_call: TRBV12-3/TRBV12-4; clone_size: few; j_call: TRBJ2-2; cdr3_nt: TGTGCCAGCACCGCCCTGGCAGGGGAGACCACCGGGGAGCTGTTTTTT; cdr3_aa: CASTALAGETTGELFF
d_call: -; v_call: TRBV7-6; clone_size: many; j_call: TRBJ2-7; cdr3_nt: TGTGCCAGCAGCTTAGGGCCCAGCGGGTCCTACGAGCAGTACTTC; cdr3_aa: CASSLGPSGSYEQYF
d_call: TRBD2; v_call: TRBV29-1; clone_size: many; j_call: TRBJ2-3; cdr3_nt: TGCAGCGTTGAAGGGTGGCCTTCCCTAGCGGGAAGGGCCACAGATACGCAGTATTTT; cdr3_aa: CSVEGWPSLAGRATDTQYF
d_call: -; v_call: TRBV7-8; clone_size: many; j_call: TRBJ2-3; cdr3_nt: TGTGCCAGCAGAAGTGCAGGGGATTTAGATACGCAGTATTTT; cdr3_aa: CASRSAGDLDTQYF
d_call: -; v_call: TRBV27; clone_size: many; j_call: TRBJ2-3; cdr3_nt: TGTGCCAGCAGTCCCTATAGCGTTAGACTCATAGATACGCAGTATTTT; cdr3_aa: CASSPYSVRLIDTQYF
d_call: -; v_call: TRBV7-9; clone_size: many; j_call: TRBJ2-3; cdr3_nt: TGTGCCAGCAGCTGGGACTCCGCCACAGATACGCAGTATTTT; cdr3_aa: CASSWDSATDTQYF
d_call: -; v_call: TRBV2; clone_size: many; j_call: TRBJ2-5; cdr3_nt: TGTGCCAGACAGGGTTTCTACCAAGAGACCCAGTACTTC; cdr3_aa: CARQGFYQETQYF
d_call: -; v_call: TRBV20-1; clone_size: -; j_call: TRBJ2-1; cdr3_nt: TGCAGTGCTAGATTAGGGAGTAATTACAATGAGCAGTTCTTC; cdr3_aa: CSARLGSNYNEQFF
d_call: TRBD1; v_call: TRBV6-5; clone_size: -; j_call: TRBJ2-7; cdr3_nt: TGTGCCAACAGTCAGACAGGGGAGGCTACCTACGGGCAGTACTTC; cdr3_aa: CANSQTGEATYGQYF
d_call: TRBD2; v_call: TRBV7-9; clone_size: many; j_call: TRBJ2-1; cdr3_nt: TGTGCCAGCAGCTCCGACCCAAGCGGGAGGGCCTACAATGAGCAGTTCTTC; cdr3_aa: CASSSDPSGRAYNEQFF
d_call: -; v_call: TRBV11-1; clone_size: few; j_call: TRBJ2-7; cdr3_nt: TGTGCCAGCAGCCCCCGACGGTTTTACGAGCAGTACTTC; cdr3_aa: CASSPRRFYEQYF
d_call: TRBD1; v_call: TRBV6-5; clone_size: many; j_call: TRBJ1-1; cdr3_nt: TGTGCCAGCAGTCAGGGGGACACTGAAGCTTTCTTT; cdr3_aa: CASSQGDTEAFF
d_call: -; v_call: TRBV9; clone_size: many; j_call: TRBJ1-3; cdr3_nt: TGTGCCAGCAGCGTAGGGGGGCCTGGAAACACCATATATTTT; cdr3_aa: CASSVGGPGNTIYF
d_call: TRBD1; v_call: TRBV19; clone_size: many; j_call: TRBJ2-1; cdr3_nt: TGTGCCAGTAGTACGACGACAGGGTCTCCCTACAATGAGCAGTTCTTC; cdr3_aa: CASSTTTGSPYNEQFF
d_call: -; v_call: TRBV10-3; clone_size: many; j_call: TRBJ1-2; cdr3_nt: TGTGCCATCAGCCCGGGGGCCCTCTATGGCTACACCTTC; cdr3_aa: CAISPGALYGYTF
d_call: TRBD1; v_call: TRBV4-1; clone_size: -; j_call: TRBJ2-1; cdr3_nt: TGCGCCAGCAGCCAAGAAGAAAGGGACAGGGGGCGTAATGAGCAGTTCTTC; cdr3_aa: CASSQEERDRGRNEQFF
d_call: -; v_call: TRBV30; clone_size: many; j_call: TRBJ2-7; cdr3_nt: TGTGCCTGGAGTGTTTCAGGGTGGGACGACGAGCAGTACTTC; cdr3_aa: CAWSVSGWDDEQYF
d_call: TRBD2; v_call: TRBV7-2; clone_size: many; j_call: TRBJ2-5; cdr3_nt: TGTGCCAGCAGCTCCGGACTAGCGGGGATCCAAGAGACCCAGTACTTC; cdr3_aa: CASSSGLAGIQETQYF
d_call: -; v_call: TRBV4-1; clone_size: many; j_call: TRBJ2-5; cdr3_nt: TGCGCCAGCAGCCCACCCGTCGGGGAGACCCAGTACTTC; cdr3_aa: CASSPPVGETQYF
d_call: -; v_call: TRBV4-2; clone_size: many; j_call: TRBJ2-4; cdr3_nt: TGTGCCAGCAGCCTACTTGACAGCGCCAAAAACATTCAGTACTTC; cdr3_aa: CASSLLDSAKNIQYF
d_call: -; v_call: TRBV7-3; clone_size: -; j_call: TRBJ2-5; cdr3_nt: TGTGCCAGCAGCTTTGGTTCGGGCCAAGAGACCCAGTACTTC; cdr3_aa: CASSFGSGQETQYF
d_call: -; v_call: TRBV24-1; clone_size: many; j_call: TRBJ2-3; cdr3_nt: TGTGCCACCAGTCTCGTGGGAGTTAGAACAGATACGCAGTATTTT; cdr3_aa: CATSLVGVRTDTQYF
d_call: TRBD2; v_call: TRBV27; clone_size: many; j_call: TRBJ2-3; cdr3_nt: TGTGCCAGCAGTTTACTGCTAGCGGGAGGGCCGGCGGATACGCAGTATTTT; cdr3_aa: CASSLLLAGGPADTQYF
d_call: TRBD2; v_call: TRBV20-1; clone_size: many; j_call: TRBJ2-1; cdr3_nt: TGCAGTGCTAGAGATTATTTGCTAGCGGACTACAATGAGCAGTTCTTC; cdr3_aa: CSARDYLLADYNEQFF
d_call: TRBD2; v_call: TRBV27; clone_size: -; j_call: TRBJ2-3; cdr3_nt: TGTGCCAGCAGTTTGTCCTTTGGGGGGGGCACAGATACGCAGTATTTT; cdr3_aa: CASSLSFGGGTDTQYF
d_call: TRBD2; v_call: TRBV7-9; clone_size: many; j_call: TRBJ2-7; cdr3_nt: TGTGCCAGCAGCTTTATAGCGGGAGGGCTCTCCGAGCAGTACTTC; cdr3_aa: CASSFIAGGLSEQYF
d_call: -; v_call: TRBV3-1; clone_size: many; j_call: TRBJ2-7; cdr3_nt: TGTGCCAGCAGCCAACCCCGCGCCGTTGAGGGCCACGAGCAGTACTTC; cdr3_aa: CASSQPRAVEGHEQYF
d_call: TRBD2; v_call: TRBV7-9; clone_size: -; j_call: TRBJ2-1; cdr3_nt: TGTGCCAGCAGCTTAGCTGCGGGACTAGAATACAATGAGCAGTTCTTC; cdr3_aa: CASSLAAGLEYNEQFF
d_call: -; v_call: TRBV24-1; clone_size: many; j_call: TRBJ2-1; cdr3_nt: TGTGCCACCAGTGAACAGGGTAGCTACAATGAGCAGTTCTTC; cdr3_aa: CATSEQGSYNEQFF
d_call: -; v_call: TRBV4-1; clone_size: many; j_call: TRBJ2-1; cdr3_nt: TGCGCCAGCAGCCAAGCCCCCGGGACCACTAATGAGCAGTTCTTC; cdr3_aa: CASSQAPGTTNEQFF
d_call: TRBD1; v_call: TRBV12-3/TRBV12-4; clone_size: many; j_call: TRBJ2-3; cdr3_nt: TGTGCCAGCAGTACCTTGGACAGGGGGCCAGGTACGCAGTATTTT; cdr3_aa: CASSTLDRGPGTQYF
d_call: -; v_call: TRBV6-5; clone_size: few; j_call: TRBJ1-2; cdr3_nt: TGTGCCAGTCGAATCGGCCCAGTCTATGGCTACACCTTC; cdr3_aa: CASRIGPVYGYTF
d_call: -; v_call: TRBV3-1; clone_size: many; j_call: TRBJ1-1; cdr3_nt: TGTGCCAGCAGCCAAGAAGAGGAGGAAGCTTTCTTT; cdr3_aa: CASSQEEEEAFF
d_call: -; v_call: TRBV20-1; clone_size: many; j_call: TRBJ2-2; cdr3_nt: TGCAGTGCCCATTCTGTAGCGGACCAGAACACCGGGGAGCTGTTTTTT; cdr3_aa: CSAHSVADQNTGELFF
d_call: TRBD2; v_call: TRBV4-1; clone_size: many; j_call: TRBJ2-1; cdr3_nt: TGCGCCAGCAGCCGATTAGGGACTAGTGTTGATGAGCAGTTCTTC; cdr3_aa: CASSRLGTSVDEQFF
d_call: TRBD1; v_call: TRBV14; clone_size: many; j_call: TRBJ2-7; cdr3_nt: TGTGCCAGCAGCCTAACGGACAGGCCCTACGAGCAGTACTTC; cdr3_aa: CASSLTDRPYEQYF
d_call: -; v_call: TRBV11-2; clone_size: -; j_call: TRBJ2-7; cdr3_nt: TGTGCCAGCAACCAAAACCCCTACGAGCAGTACTTC; cdr3_aa: CASNQNPYEQYF
d_call: TRBD1; v_call: TRBV20-1; clone_size: -; j_call: TRBJ1-4; cdr3_nt: TGCAGTGCTTCCCACGACAGGGAGTGGGATGAAAAACTGTTTTTT; cdr3_aa: CSASHDREWDEKLFF